A selection of T cell receptor beta chains follows, all from one sample in a study of cytomegalovirus exposure and HLA in healthy donors. Sequenced by immunoSEQ multiplex PCR; TCRdb stores in-frame clones only, minus some. Here the sample spans fewer than 180,000 clones, 79% being singletons. The sequencing sample was made of PBMCs. The source is a human donor in good health. CDR3s include the opening cysteine and the closing phenylalanine or tryptophan. Part of the rows lack a size; the others show once, few, many or a class for expanded clones.

size	V	J	CDR3
.	TRBV4-3	TRBJ2-5	CASSPLVVGTESWYQETQYF
.	TRBV6-4	TRBJ1-4	CASSPGTGATNEKLFF
.	TRBV19	TRBJ2-7	CASSRRTGGSYEQYF
.	TRBV5-4	TRBJ2-5	CASSLVGRGTPQETQYF
.	TRBV5-1	TRBJ2-1	CASSLEGRGKTYNEQFF
.	TRBV19	TRBJ1-2	CASSTGDSQYAGYGYTF
.	TRBV30	TRBJ2-5	CAWNRRAQETQYF
.	TRBV4-1	TRBJ2-3	CASRRQGGTDTQYF
.	TRBV13	TRBJ2-1	CASSSLLLAGGRNEQFF
.	TRBV28	TRBJ2-1	CASNFPGLGDNEQFF
.	TRBV7-6	TRBJ2-1	CASSLPAGTESNNEQFF
.	TRBV5-1	TRBJ1-6	CASSLGQASSYNSPLHF
.	TRBV7-9	TRBJ1-1	CSSSTPLGQGNTEAFF
.	TRBV4-1	TRBJ2-3	CASSQVGGYSGTSTDTQYF
.	TRBV5-6	TRBJ1-5	CASSGSGGRSNQPQHF
few	TRBV5-1	TRBJ2-3	CASSDLNGRDTQYF
once	TRBV6-4	TRBJ2-1	CASSDGTSGSEQFF
.	TRBV2	TRBJ2-7	CASYRGGDRGIYEQYF
.	TRBV6-1	TRBJ2-5	CASSEGGSDQETQYF
.	TRBV29-1	TRBJ1-1	CSARVKKNREARTAEAFF
.	TRBV15	TRBJ1-1	CATSRDLRNTEAFF
.	TRBV19	TRBJ1-5	CASSIAWELNQPQHF
.	TRBV7-9	TRBJ2-7	CASSLIQGIAYEQYF
.	TRBV5-1	TRBJ1-2	CASSGRGRSGYTF
.	TRBV28	TRBJ2-5	CASSPPQGALGETQYF
.	TRBV7-9	TRBJ1-5	CASSLGLYDRLNQPQHF
few	TRBV19	TRBJ2-1	CASSPSGSAYNEQFF
.	TRBV28	TRBJ1-5	CASASGGEPQHF
.	TRBV28	TRBJ2-7	CASSFSHSGSGYEQYF
.	TRBV7-9	TRBJ2-7	CSSSSRALRGGDEQYF
few	TRBV11-2	TRBJ1-4	CASSLVGSYEKLFF
.	TRBV9	TRBJ1-1	CASSVGLGAGEAFF
.	TRBV29-1	TRBJ2-1	CSVDKGAVNEQFF
once	TRBV10-2	TRBJ2-1	CASEGRGVSYNEQFF
.	TRBV11-2	TRBJ2-7	CASSLRDSRVYF
once	TRBV7-2	TRBJ2-3	CASSRLNTDTQYF
.	TRBV7-8	TRBJ1-4	CASSLEDRANEKLFF
.	TRBV4-3	TRBJ2-1	CASSQEPPTTGDEQFF
once	TRBV5-1	TRBJ1-3	CASSPDIPGNTIYF
.	TRBV5-1	TRBJ2-1	CASSQTSGGNEQFF
.	TRBV2	TRBJ1-1	CASRDRAGEAFF
.	TRBV28	TRBJ2-3	CASSLTSGRTDTQYF
.	TRBV6-4	TRBJ2-1	CASSPRQGGGNEQFF
.	TRBV5-1	TRBJ2-3	CASSLRSSGGSTDTQYF
.	TRBV7-3	TRBJ1-1	CASSLQGDTEAFF
.	TRBV19	TRBJ2-7	CASSSPMGPYYEQYF
.	TRBV5-1	TRBJ1-3	CASSLQPESSGNTIYF
.	TRBV5-4	TRBJ1-2	CASSIQGGYGYTF